Given below is one T cell receptor (beta chain) in context. What it binds is not known. A much larger clone lies one base from this, so it may be a read error. This sample was included in a study of post-analysis software for immune sequencing data. Study-wide results and caveats: Controls' normalized Chao1 diversity significantly exceeded that of multiple sclerosis patients. TRBV5-6, TRBV5-1 and TRBV20-1 were among several TRBV segments more frequent in patients than controls.

Sequencing libraries made from TCR beta cDNA carried unique molecular identifiers. Approximately 450,000 cDNA molecules were recovered from an input of about 0.9 to 10 million T cells. TCRdb reprocessed the PCR reads via MiXCR and lists one record per CDR3 protein. The repertoire has about 200,000 distinct CDR3 sequences, approximately 29% of them found once; the top ten carry around 3.2%. Germline V CDR1 and CDR2: SQVTM, ANQGSEA. The CDR3 sequence is 14 residues long. Trimming removed 7 bases at V and 7 bases at J, with 23 bases between. The chain links TRBV29-1 to TRBJ2-7; tentatively, D is TRBD1 or TRBD2 (5 bases each). Material: blood. The TCR was taken from a girl between 2 and 17 years old with multiple sclerosis. The DNA for the CDR3 is TGCAGCGCTGGGACGTTGGGCTCCTACAATGAGCAGTACTTC. The encoded protein is CSAGTLGSYNEQYF.